This TCR beta chain was documented in a study of blood T cell repertoires in COVID-19. Study-wide background: COVID-19 samples, acute and convalescent, were from the United States, Italy and Spain.

V lost 6 bases and J lost 7, with 16 bases in between. Germline CDR1 is SNHLY and CDR2 is FYNNEI. The CDR3 is 15 residues long. Source study methods: Reference gene primer amplification in the assay estimated nucleated cell counts. Profiling relied on immunoSEQ multiplex PCR, and the TCRdb table lists in-frame clones only, not all of them. The V and J calls and the clone size are those of that table, but D and trimming were determined from the DNA. The profile shows about 50,000 clones, more than 75% of them singletons. This chain connects TRBV2 to TRBJ1-6; weak D call: TRBD1 (6 bases). This receptor was taken from a woman older than 75 with COVID-19, enrolled during active disease. The sequenced sample consisted of peripheral blood. The CDR3 here is CASSVQGGNNSPLHF. The CDR3 DNA is TGTGCCAGCAGCGTACAGGGAGGGAACAATTCACCCCTCCACTTT.